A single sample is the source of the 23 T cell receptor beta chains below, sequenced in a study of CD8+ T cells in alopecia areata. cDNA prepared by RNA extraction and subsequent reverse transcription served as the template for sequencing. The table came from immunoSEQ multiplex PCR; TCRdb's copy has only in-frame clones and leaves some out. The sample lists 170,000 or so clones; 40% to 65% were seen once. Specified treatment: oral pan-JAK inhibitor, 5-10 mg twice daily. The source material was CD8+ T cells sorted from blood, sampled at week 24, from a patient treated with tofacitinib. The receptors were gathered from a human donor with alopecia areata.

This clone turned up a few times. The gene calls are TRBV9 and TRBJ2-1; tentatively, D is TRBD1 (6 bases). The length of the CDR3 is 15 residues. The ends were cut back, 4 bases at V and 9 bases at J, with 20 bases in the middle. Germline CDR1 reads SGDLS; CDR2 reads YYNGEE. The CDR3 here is CASSPGDRSFGEQFF. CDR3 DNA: TGTGCCAGCAGCCCAGGGGATAGGAGTTTCGGTGAGCAGTTCTTC.

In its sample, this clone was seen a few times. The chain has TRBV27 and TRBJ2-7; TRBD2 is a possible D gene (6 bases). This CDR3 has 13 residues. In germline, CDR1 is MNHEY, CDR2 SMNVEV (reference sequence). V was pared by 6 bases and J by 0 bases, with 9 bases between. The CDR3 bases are TGTGCCAGCAGGTCTAGCGACTCCTACGAGCAGTACTTC. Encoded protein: CASRSSDSYEQYF.

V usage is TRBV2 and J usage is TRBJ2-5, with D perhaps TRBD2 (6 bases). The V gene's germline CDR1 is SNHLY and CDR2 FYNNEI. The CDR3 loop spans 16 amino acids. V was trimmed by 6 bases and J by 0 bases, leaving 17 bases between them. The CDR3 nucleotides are TGTGCCAGCAGCCAAGGCGGGACTTCGTACCAAGAGACCCAGTACTTC. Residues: CASSQGGTSYQETQYF. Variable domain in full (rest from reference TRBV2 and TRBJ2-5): EPEVTQTPSHQVTQMGQEVILRCVPISNHLYFYWYRQILGQKVEFLVSFYNNEISEKSEIFDDQFSVERPDGSNFTLKIRSTKLEDSAMYFCASSQGGTSYQETQYFGPGTRLLVL.

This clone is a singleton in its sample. The CDR3, as DNA: TGCAGTGCCGGACGGAACACTGAAGCTTTCTTT. Translating it yields CSAGRNTEAFF. V gene TRBV20-1 combines with J gene TRBJ1-1; D is ambiguous. The germline V gene has CDR1 DFQATT and CDR2 SNEGSKA (reference sequence). This CDR3 is 11 amino acids long. Trimming shortened V by 6 bases and J by 1 base, and 6 bases separated the two germline ends.

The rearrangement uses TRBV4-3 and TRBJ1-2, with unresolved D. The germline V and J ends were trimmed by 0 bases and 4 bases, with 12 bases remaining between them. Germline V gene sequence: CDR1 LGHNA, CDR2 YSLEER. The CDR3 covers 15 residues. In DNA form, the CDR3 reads TGCGCCAGCAGCCAAGATCGAACAGTTGGCTATGGCTACACCTTC. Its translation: CASSQDRTVGYGYTF.

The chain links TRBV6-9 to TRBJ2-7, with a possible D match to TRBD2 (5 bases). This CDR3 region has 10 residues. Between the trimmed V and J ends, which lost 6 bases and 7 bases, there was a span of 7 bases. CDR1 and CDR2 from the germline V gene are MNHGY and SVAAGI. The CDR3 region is CASRDSEQYF. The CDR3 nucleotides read TGTGCCAGCAGGGACTCGGAGCAGTACTTC.

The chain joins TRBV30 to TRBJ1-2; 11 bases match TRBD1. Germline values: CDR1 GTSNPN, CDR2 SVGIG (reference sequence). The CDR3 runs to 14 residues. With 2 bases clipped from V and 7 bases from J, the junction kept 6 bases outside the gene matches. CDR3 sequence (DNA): TGTGCCTGGAGTTTGGGGACAGGGGGACTTGGCTACACCTTC. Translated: CAWSLGTGGLGYTF. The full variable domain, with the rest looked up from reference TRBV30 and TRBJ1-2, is SQTIHQWPATLVQPVGSPLSLECTVEGTSNPNLYWYRQAAGRGLQLLFYSVGIGQISSEVPQNLSASRPQDRQFILSSKKLLLSDSGFYLCAWSLGTGGLGYTFGSGTRLTVV.

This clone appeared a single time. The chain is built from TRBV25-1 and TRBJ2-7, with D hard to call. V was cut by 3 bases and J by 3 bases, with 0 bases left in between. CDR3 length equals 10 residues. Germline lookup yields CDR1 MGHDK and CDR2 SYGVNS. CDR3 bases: TGTGCCAGCAGTGACTACGAGCAGTACTTC. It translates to CASSDYEQYF.

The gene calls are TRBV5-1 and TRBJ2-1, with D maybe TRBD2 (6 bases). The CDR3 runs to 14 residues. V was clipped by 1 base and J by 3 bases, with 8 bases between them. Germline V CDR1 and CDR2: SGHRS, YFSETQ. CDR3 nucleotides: TGCGCCAGCAGCTTGCGGCGGGACTACAATGAGCAGTTCTTC. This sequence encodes CASSLRRDYNEQFF.

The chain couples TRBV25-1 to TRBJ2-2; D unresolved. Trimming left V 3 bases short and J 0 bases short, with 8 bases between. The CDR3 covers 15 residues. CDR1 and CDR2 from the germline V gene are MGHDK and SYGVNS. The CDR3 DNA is TGTGCCAGCAGTGATATGGTTACGAACACCGGGGAGCTGTTTTTT. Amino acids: CASSDMVTNTGELFF.

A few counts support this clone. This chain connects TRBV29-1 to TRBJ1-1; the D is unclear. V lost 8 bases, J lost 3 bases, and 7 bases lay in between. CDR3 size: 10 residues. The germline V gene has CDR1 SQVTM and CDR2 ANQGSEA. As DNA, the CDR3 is TGCAGCTCCTCATACACTGAAGCTTTCTTT. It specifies CSSSYTEAFF.

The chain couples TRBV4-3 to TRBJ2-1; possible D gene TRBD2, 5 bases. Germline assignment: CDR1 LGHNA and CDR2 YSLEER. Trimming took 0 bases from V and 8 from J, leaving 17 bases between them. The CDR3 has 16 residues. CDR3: CASSQDRGGLVDEQFF. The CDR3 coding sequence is TGCGCCAGCAGCCAAGATCGCGGCGGGTTGGTCGATGAGCAGTTCTTC.

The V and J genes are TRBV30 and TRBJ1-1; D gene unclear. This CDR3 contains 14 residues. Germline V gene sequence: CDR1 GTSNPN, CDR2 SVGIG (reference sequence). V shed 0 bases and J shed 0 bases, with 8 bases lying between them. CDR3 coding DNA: TGTGCCTGGAGTGTACCCGGATTGAACACTGAAGCTTTCTTT. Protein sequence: CAWSVPGLNTEAFF. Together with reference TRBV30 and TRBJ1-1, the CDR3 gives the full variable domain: SQTIHQWPATLVQPVGSPLSLECTVEGTSNPNLYWYRQAAGRGLQLLFYSVGIGQISSEVPQNLSASRPQDRQFILSSKKLLLSDSGFYLCAWSVPGLNTEAFFGQGTRLTVV.

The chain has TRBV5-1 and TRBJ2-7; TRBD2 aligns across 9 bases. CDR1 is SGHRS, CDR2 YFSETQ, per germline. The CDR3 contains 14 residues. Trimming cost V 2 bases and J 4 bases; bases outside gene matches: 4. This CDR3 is CASSFERGVYEQYF. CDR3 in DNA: TGCGCCAGCAGCTTCGAGCGGGGGGTTTACGAGCAGTACTTC. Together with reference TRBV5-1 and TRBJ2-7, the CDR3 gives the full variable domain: KAGVTQTPRYLIKTRGQQVTLSCSPISGHRSVSWYQQTPGQGLQFLFEYFSETQRNKGNFPGRFSGRQFSNSRSEMNVSTLELGDSALYLCASSFERGVYEQYFGPGTRLTVT.

CDR3 coding DNA: TGTGCCAGCAGCCCCCAGGGGGGCGAGAACACTGAAGCTTTCTTT. As protein: CASSPQGGENTEAFF. V and J are TRBV11-3 and TRBJ1-1, with 7 bases identical to TRBD1. The germline V gene has CDR1 SGHNT and CDR2 YENEEA. This CDR3 contains 15 residues. The junction had 7 bases not matched to a gene; V was cut back by 5 bases and J by 1 base.

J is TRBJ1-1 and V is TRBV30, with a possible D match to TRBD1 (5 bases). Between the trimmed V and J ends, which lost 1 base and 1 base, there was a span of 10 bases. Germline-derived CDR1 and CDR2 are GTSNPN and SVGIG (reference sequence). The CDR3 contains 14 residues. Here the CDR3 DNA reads TGTGCCTGGAGTGAGGGACTTAGGAACACTGAAGCTTTCTTT. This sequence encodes CAWSEGLRNTEAFF.

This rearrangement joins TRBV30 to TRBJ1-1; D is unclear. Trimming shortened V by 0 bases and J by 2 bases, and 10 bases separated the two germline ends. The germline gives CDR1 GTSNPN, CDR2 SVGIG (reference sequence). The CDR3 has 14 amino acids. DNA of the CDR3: TGTGCCTGGAGTGTACTTACTAGAAACACTGAAGCTTTCTTT. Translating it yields CAWSVLTRNTEAFF. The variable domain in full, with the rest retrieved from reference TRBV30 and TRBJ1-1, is SQTIHQWPATLVQPVGSPLSLECTVEGTSNPNLYWYRQAAGRGLQLLFYSVGIGQISSEVPQNLSASRPQDRQFILSSKKLLLSDSGFYLCAWSVLTRNTEAFFGQGTRLTVV.

The CDR3 region has the DNA TGTGCCAGTACCCCCCAGGGAGACTATGGCTACACCTTC. Protein product: CASTPQGDYGYTF. The V gene is TRBV19, the J gene TRBJ1-2, with TRBD1 as a possible D gene (5 bases). The CDR3 runs 13 residues. Germline V gene lookup returns CDR1 LNHDA and CDR2 SQIVND (reference sequence). V lost 7 bases and J 3 bases, leaving 12 bases between the germline ends.

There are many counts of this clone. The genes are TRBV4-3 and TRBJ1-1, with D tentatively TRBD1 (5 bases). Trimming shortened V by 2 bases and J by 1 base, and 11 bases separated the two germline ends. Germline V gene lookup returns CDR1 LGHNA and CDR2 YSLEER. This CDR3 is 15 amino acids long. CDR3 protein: CASSQKAGQNTEAFF. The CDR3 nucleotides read TGCGCCAGCAGCCAAAAGGCAGGGCAGAACACTGAAGCTTTCTTT.

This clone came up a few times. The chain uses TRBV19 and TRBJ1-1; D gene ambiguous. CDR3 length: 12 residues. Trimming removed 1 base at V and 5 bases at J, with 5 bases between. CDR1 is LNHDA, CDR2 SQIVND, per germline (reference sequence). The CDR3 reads CASSIGVTEAFF. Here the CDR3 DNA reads TGTGCCAGTAGTATAGGGGTTACTGAAGCTTTCTTT.

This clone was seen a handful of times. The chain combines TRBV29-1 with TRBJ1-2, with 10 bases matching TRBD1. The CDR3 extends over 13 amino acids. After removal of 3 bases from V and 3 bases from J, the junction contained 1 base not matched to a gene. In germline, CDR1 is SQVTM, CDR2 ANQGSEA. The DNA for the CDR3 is TGCAGCGTTGACGGGACAGGGGACTATGGCTACACCTTC. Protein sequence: CSVDGTGDYGYTF.

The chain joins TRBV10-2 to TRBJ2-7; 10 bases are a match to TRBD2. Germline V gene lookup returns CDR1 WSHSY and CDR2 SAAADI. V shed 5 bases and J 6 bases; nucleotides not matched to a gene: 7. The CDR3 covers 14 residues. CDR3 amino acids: CASSLTSGSSEQYF. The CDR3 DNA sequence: TGCGCCAGCAGTCTGACTAGCGGGTCCAGCGAGCAGTACTTC.

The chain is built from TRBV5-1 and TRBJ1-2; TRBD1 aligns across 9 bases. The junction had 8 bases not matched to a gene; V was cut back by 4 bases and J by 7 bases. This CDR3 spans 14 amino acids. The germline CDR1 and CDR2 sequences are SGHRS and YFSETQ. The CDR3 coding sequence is TGCGCCAGCAGCCCCGGACAGGGGCTAGGTGGCTACACCTTC. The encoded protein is CASSPGQGLGGYTF.